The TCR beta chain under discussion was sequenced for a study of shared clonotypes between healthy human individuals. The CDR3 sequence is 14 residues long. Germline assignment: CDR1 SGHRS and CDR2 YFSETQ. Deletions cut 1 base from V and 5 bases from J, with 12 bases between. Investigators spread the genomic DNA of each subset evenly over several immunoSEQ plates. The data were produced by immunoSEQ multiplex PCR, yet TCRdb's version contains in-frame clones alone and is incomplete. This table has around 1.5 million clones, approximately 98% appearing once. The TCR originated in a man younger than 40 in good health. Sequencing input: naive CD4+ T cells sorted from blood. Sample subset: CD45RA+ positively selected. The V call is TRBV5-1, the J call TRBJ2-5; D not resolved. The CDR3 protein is CASSLKGSGETQYF. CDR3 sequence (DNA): TGCGCCAGCAGCTTGAAAGGGTCCGGGGAGACCCAGTACTTC.